These T cell receptor beta chains were read from a single sample in a study of T cell repertoires in cytomegalovirus infection. TCRdb itself ran the reads through MiXCR, one entry per CDR3 protein. This sample has 700,000 to 900,000 distinct CDR3 sequences, with about 29% found just once. Their antigen targets remain unknown. The material was cultured CD8+ T cells from PBMCs, obtained from culture after CMV antigen stimulation. These receptors were taken from a human donor in good health (CMV status not recorded). Some clones in this sample may be carry-over from other donors' samples. CDR3s include the opening cysteine and the closing phenylalanine or tryptophan. D genes are given only for firm matches. Some rows have no size entry. The others give once, few or many, or a class for an expanded clone.

few TRBD1 TRBJ2-7 TRBV2 CASSPPDRGHAYEQYF TGTGCCAGCAGTCCTCCTGACAGGGGGCACGCCTACGAGCAGTACTTC
. . TRBJ1-5 TRBV20-1 CSANQGFGNQPQHF TGCAGTGCTAATCAGGGGTTCGGCAATCAGCCCCAGCATTTT
. . TRBJ1-2 TRBV5-5 CASSFLDGRVNYGYTF TGTGCCAGCAGCTTCTTGGACGGACGGGTTAACTATGGCTACACCTTC
once . TRBJ2-3 TRBV18 CASSLSFADLADTQYF TGTGCCAGCTCACTGTCCTTTGCGGACCTAGCGGATACGCAGTATTTT
many TRBD1 TRBJ1-5 TRBV7-6 CASSPDRGNQPQHF TGTGCCAGCAGCCCGGACAGGGGAAATCAGCCCCAGCATTTT
few TRBD1 TRBJ1-2 TRBV25-1 CASRTGVGGYTF TGTGCCAGCAGGACAGGGGTCGGAGGCTACACCTTC
many . TRBJ2-1 TRBV7-9 CASMRDRSSYNEQFF TGTGCCAGCATGCGCGACAGGAGCTCCTACAATGAGCAGTTCTTC
once . TRBJ1-2 TRBV28 CASSPPPYSLNYGYTF TGTGCCAGCAGTCCTCCCCCCTACTCGCTCAACTATGGCTACACCTTC
. . TRBJ1-4 TRBV27 CASSRIESTNEKLFF TGTGCCAGCAGTCGAATCGAATCAACTAATGAAAAACTGTTTTTT
. . TRBJ2-3 TRBV27 CASSSNQGTDTQYF TGTGCCAGCAGTTCAAATCAGGGCACAGATACGCAGTATTTT
. . TRBJ2-5 TRBV11-2 CANSRYWTFQETQYF TGTGCCAACAGCCGATACTGGACTTTCCAAGAGACCCAGTACTTC
few . TRBJ1-1 TRBV6-1 CASVRDPEAFF TGTGCCAGCGTGAGGGATCCTGAAGCTTTCTTT
few TRBD2 TRBJ2-2 TRBV6-5 CASSYPPGGDTGELFF TGTGCCAGCAGTTACCCGCCGGGGGGGGACACCGGGGAGCTGTTTTTT
many . TRBJ2-3 TRBV7-2 CASSLEAFGGPYTDTQYF TGTGCCAGCAGCTTAGAGGCCTTCGGGGGGCCTTACACAGATACGCAGTATTTT
. . TRBJ2-2 TRBV28 CASSFMGTGELFF TGTGCCAGCAGTTTTATGGGGACCGGGGAGCTGTTTTTT
few . TRBJ1-2 TRBV6-2/TRBV6-3 CASTNQADGYTF TGTGCCAGCACCAACCAGGCTGATGGCTACACCTTC
. . TRBJ2-7 TRBV7-9 CASSFEGAYEQYF TGTGCCAGCAGCTTTGAGGGTGCCTACGAGCAGTACTTC
few . TRBJ2-1 TRBV7-9 CASSSPWLASYNEQFF TGTGCCAGCAGCTCCCCATGGCTCGCCTCTTACAATGAGCAGTTCTTC
many . TRBJ1-5 TRBV7-2 CASSLSHGPYSNQPQHF TGTGCCAGCAGCTTAAGTCACGGTCCCTATAGCAATCAGCCCCAGCATTTT
. . TRBJ1-2 TRBV7-9 CASSRPVGEFNYGYTF TGTGCCAGCAGCCGCCCCGTGGGGGAGTTTAACTATGGCTACACCTTC
. . TRBJ2-7 TRBV12-3/TRBV12-4 CASREGDSTHYEQYF TGTGCCAGCAGGGAGGGGGACTCGACGCACTACGAGCAGTACTTC
. . TRBJ2-7 TRBV20-1 CSARGRGRAYEQYF TGCAGTGCTAGAGGTCGGGGAAGAGCCTACGAGCAGTACTTC
many . TRBJ1-1 TRBV12-3/TRBV12-4 CASSLRQYTEAFF TGTGCCAGCAGTTTACGGCAGTACACTGAAGCTTTCTTT
few TRBD2 TRBJ2-1 TRBV6-5 CASRSASGGSYNEQFF TGTGCCAGCCGATCCGCTAGCGGGGGGTCCTACAATGAGCAGTTCTTC
. . TRBJ2-3 TRBV6-2/TRBV6-3 CASSYGGFTDTQYF TGTGCCAGCAGTTACGGTGGTTTCACAGATACGCAGTATTTT
few TRBD1 TRBJ2-3 TRBV12-3/TRBV12-4 CASSLRDRGVKDTQYF TGTGCCAGCAGTTTAAGGGACAGGGGAGTAAAAGATACGCAGTATTTT
few . TRBJ2-7 TRBV27 CASSGGVPGAGEQYF TGTGCCAGCAGCGGAGGCGTACCAGGGGCCGGCGAGCAGTACTTC
few . TRBJ1-2 TRBV27 CASSLSTNNYGYTF TGTGCCAGCAGTTTATCCACGAATAACTATGGCTACACCTTC
. . TRBJ2-6 TRBV7-9 CASSLTDSSGANVLTF TGTGCCAGCAGCTTAACAGATAGCTCTGGGGCCAACGTCCTGACTTTC
many . TRBJ1-1 TRBV7-8 CASSLGVEGLARENTEAFF TGTGCCAGCAGCCTAGGGGTTGAGGGCCTGGCCCGGGAGAACACTGAAGCTTTCTTT
. . TRBJ1-2 TRBV15 CATSRDRSGIYGYTF TGTGCCACCAGCAGAGATCGGTCAGGGATCTATGGCTACACCTTC
few . TRBJ2-6 TRBV27 CASCPGGAFGGFTGANVLTF TGTGCCAGCTGCCCTGGGGGGGCCTTTGGGGGGTTTACTGGGGCCAACGTCCTGACTTTC
. . TRBJ2-3 TRBV6-2/TRBV6-3 CASSYKNEPSTDTQYF TGTGCCAGCAGTTACAAGAATGAACCAAGCACAGATACGCAGTATTTT
few TRBD1 TRBJ1-5 TRBV7-9 CASSSTGENQPQHF TGTGCCAGCAGCTCGACAGGGGAGAATCAGCCCCAGCATTTT
many TRBD1 TRBJ2-7 TRBV7-8 CASSLGGQESYEQYF TGTGCCAGCAGCTTAGGTGGACAGGAGTCCTACGAGCAGTACTTC
few TRBD1 TRBJ2-1 TRBV19 CASETGIGDEQFF TGTGCCAGTGAGACAGGGATCGGGGATGAGCAGTTCTTC
few . TRBJ1-1 TRBV14 CASSQFSTNTEAFF TGTGCCAGCAGCCAATTCTCAACGAACACTGAAGCTTTCTTT
few TRBD1 TRBJ2-1 TRBV2 CASTGNRDRGDNEQFF TGTGCCAGCACAGGGAACCGGGACAGGGGTGACAATGAGCAGTTCTTC
few TRBD1 TRBJ2-1 TRBV4-1 CASSQEKGQGAYEQFF TGCGCCAGCAGCCAAGAAAAGGGACAGGGGGCGTATGAGCAGTTCTTC
. . TRBJ1-5 TRBV6-1 CASSEFGGYQPQHF TGTGCCAGCAGTGAATTCGGGGGTTATCAGCCCCAGCATTTT
. TRBD2 TRBJ2-1 TRBV3-1 CASSQETLGLAGGSYNEQFF TGTGCCAGCAGCCAAGAAACGTTGGGACTAGCGGGGGGGTCTTACAATGAGCAGTTCTTC